The 7 T cell receptor beta chains below were found in one sample sequenced in a study of blood T cell repertoires in COVID-19. Libraries were prepared by immunoSEQ multiplex PCR; TCRdb keeps only in-frame clonotypes and omits some of them. This sample has about 200,000 clones, with 80% to 85% found just once. The sample taken for sequencing was peripheral blood. The receptors were sampled from a woman aged 80 or over with COVID-19, enrolled during active disease.

The rearrangement links TRBV11-3 to TRBJ1-1, with 8 bases matching TRBD1. Germline V gene lookup returns CDR1 SGHNT and CDR2 YENEEA. The CDR3 runs 14 residues. Unmatched junction bases numbered 2, after V lost 5 bases and J lost 0 bases. CDR3 sequence reads: CASSTGQVNTEAFF. The CDR3 coding sequence is TGTGCCAGCAGCACGGGACAGGTGAACACTGAAGCTTTCTTT.

The genes are TRBV3-1 (or the pseudogene TRBV3-2) and TRBJ2-7, with 11 bases aligning to TRBD2. From germline, CDR1 is LGHDT and CDR2 YNNKEL (reference sequence). The CDR3 spans 14 residues. The V segment lost 3 bases and the J segment 4 bases; nucleotides outside the gene matches: 2. Here the CDR3 DNA reads TGTGCCAGCAGCCATACTAGCGGGAGTTACGAGCAGTACTTC. This translates into CASSHTSGSYEQYF.

The chain is built from TRBV14 and TRBJ2-2; D is possibly TRBD2 (5 bases). The CDR3 covers 17 residues. V shed 0 bases and J shed 4 bases, with 15 bases lying between them. Germline V gene sequence: CDR1 SGHDN, CDR2 FVKESK. Here the CDR3 DNA reads TGTGCCAGCAGCCAAGAAAAGCGGTCCTTGTTCACCGGGGAGCTGTTTTTT. This translates into CASSQEKRSLFTGELFF.

The chain links TRBV5-4 to TRBJ1-4, with 8 positions matching TRBD1. CDR1 and CDR2 from the germline V gene are SGHNT and YYREEE (reference sequence). With V trimmed by 2 bases and J by 2 bases, 11 bases remained unmatched. This CDR3 is built from 18 residues. The CDR3 loop reads CASSFGRTGRGTNEKLFF. DNA for the CDR3: TGTGCCAGCAGCTTCGGCCGGACAGGGAGAGGGACTAATGAAAAACTGTTTTTT.

J is TRBJ2-5 and V is TRBV21-1; the table assigns TRBD2, which was not confirmed against the DNA. TRBV21-1 is labeled a pseudogene. The CDR3 covers 15 residues. CDR3 coding DNA: TGTGCCAGCAGCAAAAATGGGCGGGTTCTGGAGACCCAGTACTTC. Protein product: CASSKNGRVLETQYF.

The rearrangement joins TRBV7-3 to TRBJ2-1; D remains unclear. The CDR3 spans 15 residues. Per germline, CDR1 SGHTA and CDR2 FQGTGA. V was trimmed by 0 bases and J by 4 bases, leaving 10 bases between them. The CDR3 sequence is CASSLTASRYNEQFF. Written as DNA, the CDR3 is TGTGCCAGCAGCTTAACCGCCTCCCGGTACAATGAGCAGTTCTTC. Filled out from reference TRBV7-3 and TRBJ2-1, the complete variable domain reads GAGVSQTPSNKVTEKGKYVELRCDPISGHTALYWYRQSLGQGPEFLIYFQGTGAADDSGLPNDRFFAVRPEGSVSTLKIQRTERGDSAVYLCASSLTASRYNEQFFGPGTRLTVL.

This chain joins TRBV3-1 (or the pseudogene TRBV3-2) and TRBJ2-2; D possibly corresponds to TRBD1 (5 bases). Trimming pared 4 bases from V and 3 bases from J, leaving 12 bases between. Germline-derived CDR1 and CDR2 are LGHDT and YNNKEL (reference sequence). This CDR3 is 15 amino acids long. The CDR3 protein is CASSLQALDTGELFF. The DNA for the CDR3 is TGTGCCAGCAGCCTACAGGCGTTGGACACCGGGGAGCTGTTTTTT.